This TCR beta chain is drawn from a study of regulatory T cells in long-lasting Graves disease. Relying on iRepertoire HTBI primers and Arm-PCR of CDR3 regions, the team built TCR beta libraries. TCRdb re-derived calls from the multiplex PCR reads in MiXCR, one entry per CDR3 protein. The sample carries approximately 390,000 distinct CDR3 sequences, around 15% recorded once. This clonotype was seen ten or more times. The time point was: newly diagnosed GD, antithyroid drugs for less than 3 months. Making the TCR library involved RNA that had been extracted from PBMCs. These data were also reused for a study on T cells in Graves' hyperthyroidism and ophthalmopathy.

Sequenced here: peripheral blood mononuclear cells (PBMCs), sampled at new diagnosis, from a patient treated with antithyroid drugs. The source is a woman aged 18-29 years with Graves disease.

CDR3 protein: CASSSWTSGGQFF. The CDR3 nucleotides read TGTGCCAGCAGCTCTTGGACTAGCGGGGGTCAGTTCTTC. The chain has TRBV7-2 and TRBJ2-1; 13 bases map to TRBD2. The CDR3 length is 13 residues. CDR1 is SGHTA and CDR2 is FQGNSA in the germline V gene. J was trimmed by 13 bases and V by 4 bases; bases with no gene match: 4. Filled out from reference TRBV7-2 and TRBJ2-1, the complete variable domain reads GAGVSQSPSNKVTEKGKDVELRCDPISGHTALYWYRQSLGQGLEFLIYFQGNSAPDKSGLPSDRFSAERTGGSVSTLTIQRTQQEDSAVYLCASSSWTSGGQFFGPGTRLTVL.